A selection of T cell receptor beta chains follows, all from one sample in a study of response to subunit inactivated influenza vaccine. MiXCR, run by TCRdb on the RT-PCR reads, gives a single entry per CDR3 protein. Among a few hundred thousand distinct CDR3 sequences listed, about 15% were seen once. The material was PBMCs from blood, obtained about 13 days after vaccination. The receptors were sampled from a man aged 50 to 60 who received an inactivated influenza vaccine. Each CDR3 is given with its conserved first and last residue. D genes are given only for firm matches. Only some rows state a clone size, as once, few, many or a class for expanded clones.

cdr3_aa cdr3_nt v_call d_call clone_size j_call
CAISPPASGLHYGYTF TGTGCCATCAGCCCCCCGGCCTCCGGCCTTCACTATGGCTACACCTTC TRBV10-3 - - TRBJ1-2
CSARGGFGGSFYEQYF TGCAGTGCTAGGGGGGGCTTCGGCGGGAGTTTCTACGAGCAGTACTTC TRBV20-1 - - TRBJ2-7
CASSLDRVYGYTF TGTGCCAGCAGCCTTGACAGGGTTTATGGCTACACCTTC TRBV7-2 TRBD1 many TRBJ1-2
CASTPGQGIYTGELFF TGTGCCAGCACCCCCGGACAGGGGATTTACACCGGGGAGCTGTTTTTT TRBV12-3/TRBV12-4 TRBD1 - TRBJ2-2
CASSPLWADTDTQYF TGTGCCAGCAGCCCACTTTGGGCGGATACAGATACGCAGTATTTT TRBV5-6 - many TRBJ2-3
CASSLLTEAFF TGTGCCAGCAGCCTTTTGACTGAAGCTTTCTTT TRBV7-8 - - TRBJ1-1
CASSLDARTGGPDRDQYF TGTGCCAGCAGCTTAGATGCCCGGACAGGGGGACCGGATAGGGACCAGTACTTC TRBV11-2 TRBD1 many TRBJ2-5
CSVGDRPFPGEQFF TGCAGCGTGGGGGACCGACCCTTTCCCGGCGAGCAGTTCTTC TRBV29-1 - few TRBJ2-1
CASSESRQQETQYF TGTGCCAGCAGTGAATCCCGACAGCAAGAGACCCAGTACTTC TRBV6-1 - few TRBJ2-5
CASSFWTSGLRSEQYF TGTGCCAGCAGTTTTTGGACTAGCGGGCTTAGGAGCGAGCAGTACTTC TRBV28 TRBD2 - TRBJ2-7
CASSQAWGSPNEKLFF TGTGCCAGCAGCCAAGCTTGGGGTTCTCCTAATGAAAAACTGTTTTTT TRBV3-1 - - TRBJ1-4
CATSSPGGEQFF TGTGCCACCAGCAGCCCGGGCGGGGAGCAGTTCTTC TRBV15 - - TRBJ2-1
CASSFVAEGNYEQYF TGTGCCAGCAGCTTTGTTGCCGAGGGAAACTACGAGCAGTACTTC TRBV7-2 - - TRBJ2-7
CSASLGTYEQYF TGCAGTGCTAGTCTCGGAACCTACGAGCAGTACTTC TRBV20-1 - few TRBJ2-7
CASSPRTGMRGYTF TGTGCCAGCAGTCCGCGGACAGGGATGCGTGGCTACACCTTC TRBV27 TRBD1 - TRBJ1-2
CSAHRDSYNEQFF TGCAGTGCCCACCGGGACAGTTACAATGAGCAGTTCTTC TRBV20-1 TRBD1 few TRBJ2-1
CASSVGRANQPQHF TGTGCCAGTAGTGTCGGACGAGCCAATCAGCCCCAGCATTTT TRBV19 - - TRBJ1-5
CASSLNLQGGNEQFF TGTGCCAGCAGCTTAAACTTACAGGGCGGGAATGAGCAGTTCTTC TRBV7-9 - few TRBJ2-1
CASSLTTYSSTDTQYF TGTGCCAGCAGTTTGACCACCTATTCTAGCACAGATACGCAGTATTTT TRBV28 - - TRBJ2-3
CASSPGSGTGELFF TGTGCCAGCAGTCCCGGGAGTGGAACCGGGGAGCTGTTTTTT TRBV7-8 - many TRBJ2-2
CATRDRVLLLAKNIQYF TGTGCCACCCGCGACCGGGTTCTTCTCCTAGCCAAAAACATTCAGTACTTC TRBV27 - - TRBJ2-4
CASSSRGGIAKNIQYF TGTGCCAGCAGCTCCCGGGGGGGGATAGCCAAAAACATTCAGTACTTC TRBV7-2 TRBD2 few TRBJ2-4
CASTPGHSSHEQYF TGTGCCAGCACCCCGGGACATTCGAGCCACGAGCAGTACTTC TRBV11-2 - few TRBJ2-7
CSVQILRGPTSTDTQYF TGCAGCGTTCAAATCCTCCGGGGGCCCACTAGCACAGATACGCAGTATTTT TRBV29-1 - few TRBJ2-3
CASSPKGVSGGANSYNEQFF TGTGCCAGCAGTCCAAAAGGGGTCAGCGGGGGGGCCAATTCCTACAATGAGCAGTTCTTC TRBV6-2/TRBV6-3 TRBD2 - TRBJ2-1
CASSYGTGVDSPLHF TGTGCCAGCAGTTACGGGACAGGGGTAGATTCACCCCTCCACTTT TRBV6-5 TRBD1 - TRBJ1-6
CASSLRESAAQHF TGTGCCAGCAGTTTACGGGAATCAGCGGCCCAGCATTTT TRBV12-3/TRBV12-4 - - TRBJ1-5
CASSLMRLPSYEQYF TGTGCCAGCAGTTTAATGAGACTGCCTTCCTACGAGCAGTACTTC TRBV12-3/TRBV12-4 - many TRBJ2-7
CQCQGGSPEAFF TGCCAATGCCAGGGCGGGTCCCCTGAAGCTTTCTTT TRBV20-1 - few TRBJ1-1
CASSRSGTSNQPQHF TGTGCCAGCAGCAGATCAGGGACGAGCAATCAGCCCCAGCATTTT TRBV7-2 - - TRBJ1-5
CASSGGSYGYTF TGTGCCAGCAGCGGAGGATCCTATGGCTACACCTTC TRBV7-9 - - TRBJ1-2
CASSQTDRVEETQYF TGCGCCAGCAGCCAGACCGACAGGGTCGAAGAGACCCAGTACTTC TRBV4-1 TRBD1 - TRBJ2-5
CASSERTPGGTGELFF TGTGCCAGCAGTGAACGAACTCCTGGGGGAACCGGGGAGCTGTTTTTT TRBV25-1 - - TRBJ2-2
CASRVTGGRNTEAFF TGTGCCAGCAGGGTGACAGGGGGTCGGAACACTGAAGCTTTCTTT TRBV7-2 TRBD1 few TRBJ1-1
CASNRGGNTEAFF TGTGCCTCTAACAGGGGGGGGAACACTGAAGCTTTCTTT TRBV30 TRBD1 - TRBJ1-1
CATSTGTSRGNEQFF TGTGCCACCTCGACCGGGACTTCAAGGGGCAATGAGCAGTTCTTC TRBV25-1 - - TRBJ2-1
CASSYMDREAFF TGTGCCAGCAGTTACATGGACCGTGAAGCTTTCTTT TRBV6-2/TRBV6-3 - - TRBJ1-1
CASSLGLAGDVSYEQYF TGCGCCAGCAGCTTAGGACTAGCGGGGGACGTGTCCTACGAGCAGTACTTC TRBV5-1 TRBD2 - TRBJ2-7
CASSSSRRGYTF TGTGCCAGCAGTTCCTCACGGAGGGGCTACACCTTC TRBV12-3/TRBV12-4 - few TRBJ1-2
CASSPRIAGGNEQFF TGTGCCAGCAGCCCCCGTATTGCAGGGGGCAATGAGCAGTTCTTC TRBV9 TRBD1 - TRBJ2-1
CASSPRTRSYGYTF TGTGCCAGCAGTCCTAGGACCCGTTCCTATGGCTACACCTTC TRBV6-1 - few TRBJ1-2
CASSTRQPSYNSPLHF TGTGCCAGCAGCACCAGACAGCCCTCCTATAATTCACCCCTCCACTTT TRBV11-2 - few TRBJ1-6
CASSSGGSLDTQYF TGTGCCAGCAGCTCGGGGGGTAGTTTGGATACGCAGTATTTT TRBV11-2 TRBD2 once TRBJ2-3
CASSSAASGLGTQYF TGTGCCAGCAGTTCGGCGGCTAGCGGACTCGGGACCCAGTACTTC TRBV27 TRBD2 many TRBJ2-5
CASSYGGSVAEAFF TGTGCCAGCAGTTACGGGGGGTCGGTGGCTGAAGCTTTCTTT TRBV6-5 - few TRBJ1-1
CASSPPGQPEAFF TGTGCCAGCAGTCCACCGGGACAGCCTGAAGCTTTCTTT TRBV28 TRBD1 - TRBJ1-1
CASSGFFGGAKYEQYF TGTGCCAGCAGTGGGTTTTTCGGGGGGGCCAAGTACGAGCAGTACTTC TRBV6-1 TRBD2 - TRBJ2-7
CSASQRETYEQYF TGCAGTGCTAGTCAGCGGGAGACCTACGAGCAGTACTTC TRBV20-1 TRBD2 - TRBJ2-7
CASSFEFPRNSPLHF TGTGCCAGCAGTTTCGAGTTCCCGCGGAATTCACCCCTCCACTTT TRBV28 - - TRBJ1-6